One sample yielded the 22 T cell receptor beta chains listed below, sequenced in a study of CD8+CD57+ T cells in acquired aplastic anemia. The authors sequenced patients whose flow cytometry had shown CD8+CD57+ cell expansion. Profiling that covered TCR beta VDJ and CDR3 relied on genomic DNA as its template. Using its own MiXCR run on the reads, TCRdb lists one record per CDR3 protein. The sample has under 500,000 distinct CDR3 sequences, around a third seen once. Sequencing input: sorted CD4+, CD8+, or CD8+CD57+ T cells (not recorded which) from PBMCs. The receptor source for this set is a human donor with aplastic anemia.

J is TRBJ2-3 and V is TRBV12-3 or TRBV12-4; tentatively, D is TRBD1 or TRBD2 (7 bases each). This CDR3 spans 18 amino acids. V lost 8 bases and J 0 bases, leaving 24 bases between the germline ends. In DNA, the CDR3 is TGTGCCAGCTCTAGGGAGGGGGCCCCAAGCTCTAGCACAGATACGCAGTATTTT. Translating gives CASSREGAPSSSTDTQYF.

The chain combines TRBV4-3 with TRBJ2-7; the D gene is possibly TRBD2 (7 bases). This CDR3 contains 14 residues. Per germline, CDR1 LGHNA and CDR2 YSLEER. Deletions cut 6 bases from V and 6 bases from J, with 18 bases between. CDR3 bases: TGCGCCAGCAGTGATCACCATAGGGGGGGCGAGCAGTACTTC. It specifies CASSDHHRGGEQYF.

V usage is TRBV10-3 and J usage is TRBJ1-2; 10 bases are shared with TRBD1. CDR1 and CDR2 from the germline V gene are ENHRY and SYGVKD. The CDR3 runs 16 residues. With V trimmed by 2 bases and J by 3 bases, 6 bases remained unmatched. CDR3: CAISEGGTGVDYGYTF. In nucleotides, the CDR3 is TGTGCCATCAGTGAGGGGGGGACAGGGGTGGACTATGGCTACACCTTC.

This clonotype was recorded many times. The chain carries TRBV19 and TRBJ2-3; D gene unclear. In germline, CDR1 is LNHDA, CDR2 SQIVND (reference sequence). The CDR3 spans 12 residues. V gave up 3 bases and J gave up 4 bases, with 5 bases separating them. The CDR3 loop reads CASSISADTQYF. The CDR3 coding sequence is TGTGCCAGTAGTATCTCGGCAGATACGCAGTATTTT.

J is TRBJ1-4 and V is TRBV20-1, with 9 bases that match TRBD1. With V trimmed by 1 base and J by 8 bases, 2 bases remained unmatched. This CDR3 is built from 13 residues. From germline, CDR1 is DFQATT and CDR2 SNEGSKA (reference sequence). CDR3 nucleotides: TGCAGTGCTAGAGGGGACAGGGACGAAAAACTGTTTTTT. This encodes CSARGDRDEKLFF.

This clonotype has only a few counts. The chain employs TRBV7-9 and TRBJ2-1, with TRBD2 identical over 9 bases. Per the germline V gene, CDR1 is SEHNR and CDR2 is FQNEAQ (reference sequence). V was clipped by 4 bases and J by 6 bases; unmatched bases: 7. CDR3 length: 15 amino acids. The CDR3 spells CASSSLAGGVNEQFF. DNA for the CDR3: TGTGCCAGCAGCTCCCTGGCGGGAGGGGTCAATGAGCAGTTCTTC.

There are a few counts of this clonotype. This chain uses TRBV3-1 with TRBJ1-2; 10 bases are a match to TRBD1. This CDR3 contains 14 residues. Germline V gives CDR1 LGHDT, CDR2 YNNKEL (reference sequence). With 3 bases clipped from V and 6 bases from J, the junction kept 4 bases outside the gene matches. CDR3 bases: TGTGCCAGCAGCCAGGGACAGGGGTTCCATGGCTACACCTTC. Its translation is CASSQGQGFHGYTF.

J is TRBJ1-5 and V is TRBV19; 9 nucleotides align to TRBD1. V trimming: 8 bases; J trimming: 3 bases; junction bases outside the gene matches: 8. Germline CDR1 is LNHDA and CDR2 is SQIVND (reference sequence). CDR3 size: 15 residues. The CDR3 here is CASCPGTGLNQPQHF. In DNA form, the CDR3 reads TGTGCCAGTTGTCCCGGGACAGGGCTCAATCAGCCCCAGCATTTT.

This clonotype was detected a few times. The rearrangement uses TRBV7-9 and TRBJ2-3; 7 bases match TRBD2. CDR1 and CDR2 from the germline V gene are SEHNR and FQNEAQ (reference sequence). V lost 11 bases to trimming and J lost 0 bases; unmatched junction nucleotides: 5. The CDR3 totals 13 residues. The CDR3 DNA follows: TGTGCCGGGAGTAGCGGGAGCACAGATACGCAGTATTTT. It specifies CAGSSGSTDTQYF. Full variable domain (missing parts from reference TRBV7-9 and TRBJ2-3): DTGVSQNPRHKITKRGQNVTFRCDPISEHNRLYWYRQTLGQGPEFLTYFQNEAQLEKSRLLSDRFSAERPKGSFSTLEIQRTEQGDSAMYLCAGSSGSTDTQYFGPGTRLTVL.

This clonotype was recorded at least ten times. J is TRBJ2-7 and V is TRBV19; 8 bases match TRBD2. The CDR3 covers 15 residues. Per germline, CDR1 LNHDA and CDR2 SQIVND (reference sequence). Germline trimming cut 5 bases from V and 5 bases from J; bases unmatched to any gene: 11. The DNA for the CDR3 is TGTGCCAGTAGTTCAAACCGGCGGGAGGTCGACGAGCAGTACTTC. This translates into CASSSNRREVDEQYF. The whole variable domain, remainder taken from reference TRBV19 and TRBJ2-7, is DGGITQSPKYLFRKEGQNVTLSCEQNLNHDAMYWYRQDPGQGLRLIYYSQIVNDFQKGDIAEGYSVSREKKESFPLTVTSAQKNPTAFYLCASSSNRREVDEQYFGPGTRLTVT.

This clonotype showed up just once. The CDR3 DNA is TGCGCCAGCAGCTTGACGGGGATGGGCGTAAATGAGCAGTTCTTC. Encoded protein: CASSLTGMGVNEQFF. The rearrangement uses TRBV5-1 and TRBJ2-1, with D perhaps matching TRBD2 (5 bases). CDR1 and CDR2 from the germline V gene are SGHRS and YFSETQ. The ends were cut back, 1 base at V and 7 bases at J, with 15 bases in the middle. There are 15 residues in the CDR3.

Concerning this clonotype itself: This may be a read error, as it is one base from a much larger clone. This chain connects TRBV12-3 or TRBV12-4 to TRBJ1-6; maybe TRBD1 (6 bases). CDR3 length equals 14 residues. V lost 6 bases to trimming and J lost 7 bases, with 13 bases between them. CDR3 amino acids: CASRTPGTNSPLHF. The CDR3 DNA sequence: TGTGCCAGCAGGACCCCAGGGACAAATTCACCCCTCCACTTT.

This clonotype occurred many times. The V and J genes are TRBV12-3 or TRBV12-4 and TRBJ1-2; 7 positions agree with TRBD1. This CDR3 has 13 residues. J was trimmed by 4 bases and V by 6 bases; bases with no gene match: 5. The CDR3 spells CASRTRDSYGYTF. The CDR3 DNA is TGTGCCAGCAGGACCAGGGACAGCTATGGCTACACCTTC.

In this sample, this clonotype turned up many times. This CDR3 is CASSLEGVTYEQYF. CDR3 bases: TGCGCCAGCAGCTTGGAAGGCGTAACCTACGAGCAGTACTTC. The V gene is TRBV5-1, the J gene TRBJ2-7; no clear D. The CDR3 is 14 residues long. Germline CDR1 and CDR2: SGHRS and YFSETQ. Trimming pared 0 bases from V and 2 bases from J, leaving 9 bases between. Filled out from reference TRBV5-1 and TRBJ2-7, the complete variable domain reads KAGVTQTPRYLIKTRGQQVTLSCSPISGHRSVSWYQQTPGQGLQFLFEYFSETQRNKGNFPGRFSGRQFSNSRSEMNVSTLELGDSALYLCASSLEGVTYEQYFGPGTRLTVT.

This clonotype has a count of ten or more. This rearrangement joins TRBV7-2 to TRBJ1-3, with 11 nucleotides matching TRBD1. This CDR3 comprises 15 residues. Germline V gives CDR1 SGHTA, CDR2 FQGNSA. The V segment lost 3 bases and the J segment 7 bases; nucleotides outside the gene matches: 5. CDR3 nucleotides: TGTGCCAGCAGCTTCCGGGACAGGGGGAGGAACACCATATATTTT. Translation: CASSFRDRGRNTIYF.

The sample holds many counts of this clonotype. The V gene is TRBV7-9, the J gene TRBJ1-2; possible D gene TRBD1, 6 bases. CDR1 is SEHNR and CDR2 is FQNEAQ in the germline V gene (reference sequence). Trimming removed 1 base from V and 8 bases from J, with 17 bases in between. This CDR3 has 15 residues. CDR3 bases: TGTGCCAGCAGCTTAGAAGGGGGGCGCTCAGACGGCTACACCTTC. It specifies CASSLEGGRSDGYTF.

Concerning this clonotype: A much larger clone lies a single base off, so this may be a read error. This chain links TRBV2 with TRBJ1-4, with unresolved D. Germline assignment: CDR1 SNHLY and CDR2 FYNNEI. The V end lost 6 bases, the J end lost 5 bases, and 10 bases lay between the germline ends. CDR3 length: 13 amino acids. The CDR3 sequence is CASSSGRNEKLFF. CDR3 nucleotide sequence: TGTGCCAGCAGCTCGGGCAGAAATGAAAAACTGTTTTTT.

This clonotype was observed at least ten times. The chain couples TRBV19 to TRBJ2-1, with 10 bases aligning to TRBD2. V shed 5 bases, J shed 4 bases, and the junction held 5 bases outside the gene matches. The CDR3 is made up of 15 amino acids. The germline CDR1 and CDR2 sequences are LNHDA and SQIVND (reference sequence). CDR3 protein: CASSPQRGGYNEQFF. The CDR3 nucleotides are TGTGCCAGTAGTCCTCAGCGGGGGGGGTACAATGAGCAGTTCTTC.

This clonotype was picked up a small number of times. CDR3 in DNA: TGTGCCAGCAGTTTTAATGTGGACAATGAGCAGTTCTTC. Protein: CASSFNVDNEQFF. The chain carries TRBV2 and TRBJ2-1, with D uncertain. The ends were cut back, 5 bases at V and 5 bases at J, with 10 bases in the middle. Germline CDR1 and CDR2: SNHLY and FYNNEI. The CDR3 is 13 amino acids.

This clonotype was seen repeatedly, ten times or more. The chain joins TRBV24-1 to TRBJ2-2; 7 positions match TRBD1. The J segment lost 4 bases and the V segment lost 1 base, leaving 2 bases of the junction unmatched. The CDR3 spans 15 residues. CDR1 and CDR2 (germline): KGHDR, SFDVKD. This chain's CDR3 is CATSDFRDSTGELFF. Written as DNA, the CDR3 is TGTGCCACCAGTGATTTTAGGGACAGCACCGGGGAGCTGTTTTTT.

Concerning this clonotype: A much larger clone sits a single nucleotide away, making a read error possible. Likely a read error: the CDR3 ends without its conserved phenylalanine or tryptophan. The genes are TRBV20-1 and TRBJ1-2; D is unclear. This CDR3 region has 11 residues. Trimming pared 1 base from V and 8 bases from J, leaving 8 bases between. Germline V gene data show CDR1 as DFQATT and CDR2 as SNEGSKA (reference sequence). In nucleotides, the CDR3 is TGCAGTGCTAGAGGCCCCCGGGGCTACACCCTC. This encodes CSARGPRGYTL.

CDR3 DNA sequence: TGTGCCAGCAGACCCGTAGGGACAGGGAGCTATGGCTACACCTTC. Amino acids: CASRPVGTGSYGYTF. The chain joins TRBV2 to TRBJ1-2; TRBD1 matches 9 bases. V lost 6 bases, J lost 4 bases, and 9 bases stayed unmatched. Germline values: CDR1 SNHLY, CDR2 FYNNEI. The CDR3 runs to 15 residues.